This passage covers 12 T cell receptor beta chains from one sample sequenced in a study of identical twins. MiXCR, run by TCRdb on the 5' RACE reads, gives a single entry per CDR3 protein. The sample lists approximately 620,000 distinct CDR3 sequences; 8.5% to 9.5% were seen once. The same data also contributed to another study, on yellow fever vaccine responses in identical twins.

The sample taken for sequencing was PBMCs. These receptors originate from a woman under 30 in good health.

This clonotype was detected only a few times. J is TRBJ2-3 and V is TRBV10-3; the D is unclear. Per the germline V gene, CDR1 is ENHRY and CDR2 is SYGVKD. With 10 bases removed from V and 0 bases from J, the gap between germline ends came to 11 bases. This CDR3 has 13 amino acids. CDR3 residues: CATQATSTDTQYF. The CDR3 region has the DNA TGTGCCACTCAGGCTACTAGCACAGATACGCAGTATTTT.

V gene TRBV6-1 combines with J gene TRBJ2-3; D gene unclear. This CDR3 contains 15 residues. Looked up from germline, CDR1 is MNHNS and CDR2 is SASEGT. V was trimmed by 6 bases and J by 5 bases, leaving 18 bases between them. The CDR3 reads CASSPGPGGGDTQYF. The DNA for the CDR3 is TGTGCCAGCAGCCCCGGACCGGGCGGTGGAGATACGCAGTATTTT.

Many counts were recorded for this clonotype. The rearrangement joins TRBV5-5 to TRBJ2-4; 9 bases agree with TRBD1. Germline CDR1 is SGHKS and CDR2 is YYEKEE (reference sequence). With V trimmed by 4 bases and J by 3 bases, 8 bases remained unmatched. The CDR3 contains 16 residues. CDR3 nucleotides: TGTGCCAGCAGCCCGCGGACAGGGGTGGGCAAAAACATTCAGTACTTC. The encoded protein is CASSPRTGVGKNIQYF. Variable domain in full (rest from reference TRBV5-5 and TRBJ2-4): DAGVTQSPTHLIKTRGQQVTLRCSPISGHKSVSWYQQVLGQGPQFIFQYYEKEERGRGNFPDRFSARQFPNYSSELNVNALLLGDSALYLCASSPRTGVGKNIQYFGAGTRLSVL.

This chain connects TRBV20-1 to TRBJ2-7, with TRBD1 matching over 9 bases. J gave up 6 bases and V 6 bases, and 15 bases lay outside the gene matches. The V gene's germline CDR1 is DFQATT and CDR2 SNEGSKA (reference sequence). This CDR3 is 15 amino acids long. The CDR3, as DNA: TGCAGTGCCCGACAGGGGGTGGCTATCACGGTCGAGCAGTACTTC. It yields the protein CSARQGVAITVEQYF.

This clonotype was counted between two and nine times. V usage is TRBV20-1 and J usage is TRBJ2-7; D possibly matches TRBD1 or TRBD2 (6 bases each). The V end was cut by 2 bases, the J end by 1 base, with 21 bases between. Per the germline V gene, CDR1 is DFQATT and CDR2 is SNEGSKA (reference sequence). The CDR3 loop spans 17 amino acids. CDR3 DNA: TGCAGTGCTAGATGGAGGGGGGTAGCGGAGATATCCTACGAGCAGTACTTC. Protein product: CSARWRGVAEISYEQYF.

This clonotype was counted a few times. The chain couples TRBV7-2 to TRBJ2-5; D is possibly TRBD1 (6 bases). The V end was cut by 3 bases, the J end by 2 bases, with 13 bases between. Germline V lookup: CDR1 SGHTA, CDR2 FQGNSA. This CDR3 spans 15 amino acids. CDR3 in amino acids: CASSLRGTDQETQYF. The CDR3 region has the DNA TGTGCCAGCAGCTTGAGGGGGACCGATCAAGAGACCCAGTACTTC.

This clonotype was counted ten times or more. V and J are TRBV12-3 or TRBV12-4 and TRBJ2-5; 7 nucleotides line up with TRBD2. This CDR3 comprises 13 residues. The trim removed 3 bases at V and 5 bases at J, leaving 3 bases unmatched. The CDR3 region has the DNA TGTGCCAGCAGTTTCGGGAGGACGGAGACCCAGTACTTC. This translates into CASSFGRTETQYF.

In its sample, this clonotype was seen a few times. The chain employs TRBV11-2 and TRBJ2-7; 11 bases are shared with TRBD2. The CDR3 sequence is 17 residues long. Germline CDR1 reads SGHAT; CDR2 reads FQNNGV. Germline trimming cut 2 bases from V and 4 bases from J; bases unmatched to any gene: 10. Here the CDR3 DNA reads TGTGCCAGCAGCTTACAAACTAGCGGGAGCGGCTTGTACGAGCAGTACTTC. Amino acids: CASSLQTSGSGLYEQYF.

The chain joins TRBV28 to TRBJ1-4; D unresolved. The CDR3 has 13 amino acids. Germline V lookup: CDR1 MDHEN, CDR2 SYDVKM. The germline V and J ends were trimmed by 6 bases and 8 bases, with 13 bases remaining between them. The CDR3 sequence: CASSPPGLEKLFF. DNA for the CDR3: TGTGCCAGCAGCCCACCCGGTTTGGAAAAACTGTTTTTT.

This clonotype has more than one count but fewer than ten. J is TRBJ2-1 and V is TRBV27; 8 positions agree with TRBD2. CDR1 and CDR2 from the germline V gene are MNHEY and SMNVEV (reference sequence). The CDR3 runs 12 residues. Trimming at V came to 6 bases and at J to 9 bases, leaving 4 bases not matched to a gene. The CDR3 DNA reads TGTGCCAGCAGCGGACTAGCTACTGAGCAGTTCTTC. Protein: CASSGLATEQFF.

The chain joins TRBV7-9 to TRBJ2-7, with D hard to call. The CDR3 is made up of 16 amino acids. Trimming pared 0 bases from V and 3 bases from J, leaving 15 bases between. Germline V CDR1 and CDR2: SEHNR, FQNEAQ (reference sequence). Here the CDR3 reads CASSLALADLNYEQYF. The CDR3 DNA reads TGTGCCAGCAGCTTAGCTTTAGCAGATTTGAACTACGAGCAGTACTTC.

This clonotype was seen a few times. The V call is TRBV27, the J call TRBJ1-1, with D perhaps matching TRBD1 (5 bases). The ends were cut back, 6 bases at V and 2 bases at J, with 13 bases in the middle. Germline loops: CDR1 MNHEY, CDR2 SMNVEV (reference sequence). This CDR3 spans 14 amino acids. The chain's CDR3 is CASSLGGFNTEAFF. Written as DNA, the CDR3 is TGTGCCAGCAGCTTGGGGGGTTTTAACACTGAAGCTTTCTTT.